This T cell receptor beta chain was found in a study of cytomegalovirus exposure and HLA in healthy donors. Whole-study findings and limits: Many donors carried some public TCRs, although rarity characterized most TCR sequences. According to an earlier analysis, most TCR beta V segments yielded productive rearrangements about 87% or about 30% of the time. The majority of CMV-associated TCR beta chains were reported as apparently HLA-restricted in a later analysis. CMV serostatus stood as the only immune exposure information on hand.

CDR3 size: 13 residues. V shed 7 bases and J 3 bases; nucleotides not matched to a gene: 6. CDR1 and CDR2 from the germline V gene are SGDLS and YYNGEE. 13 Jbeta primers and 60 Vbeta primers were used for the PCR. Only in-frame clones appear in the TCRdb table, and some are missing; sequencing was by immunoSEQ multiplex PCR. The table has 100,000 to 150,000 clones, 81% seen once. Remarks on this clone: Its antigen is still unknown.

Specimen: PBMCs. This clonotype was sampled from a man aged 18 to 29 in good health and CMV-seropositive. The chain carries TRBV9 and TRBJ1-2; 7 nucleotides line up with TRBD1. CDR3 protein: CASAFGQDYGYTF. As DNA, the CDR3 is TGTGCCAGCGCATTCGGACAGGACTATGGCTACACCTTC. Complete variable domain (other parts from reference TRBV9 and TRBJ1-2): DSGVTQTPKHLITATGQRVTLRCSPRSGDLSVYWYQQSLDQGLQFLIQYYNGEERAKGNILERFSAQQFPDLHSELNLSSLELGDSALYFCASAFGQDYGYTFGSGTRLTVV.